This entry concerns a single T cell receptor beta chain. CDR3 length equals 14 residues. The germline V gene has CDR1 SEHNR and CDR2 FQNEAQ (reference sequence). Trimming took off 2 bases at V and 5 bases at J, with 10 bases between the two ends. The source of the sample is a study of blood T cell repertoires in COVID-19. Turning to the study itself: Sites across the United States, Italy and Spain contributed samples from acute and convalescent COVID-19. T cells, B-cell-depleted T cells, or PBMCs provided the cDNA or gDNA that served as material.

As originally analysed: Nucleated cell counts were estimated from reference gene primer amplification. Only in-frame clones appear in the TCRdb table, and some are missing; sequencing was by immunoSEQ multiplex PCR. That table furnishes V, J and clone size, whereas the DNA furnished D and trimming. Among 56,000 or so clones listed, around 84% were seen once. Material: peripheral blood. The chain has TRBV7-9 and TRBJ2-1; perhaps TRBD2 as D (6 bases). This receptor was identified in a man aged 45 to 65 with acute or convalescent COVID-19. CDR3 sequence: CASSLSLANNEQFF. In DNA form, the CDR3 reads TGTGCCAGCAGCTTATCTCTAGCGAACAATGAGCAGTTCTTC.